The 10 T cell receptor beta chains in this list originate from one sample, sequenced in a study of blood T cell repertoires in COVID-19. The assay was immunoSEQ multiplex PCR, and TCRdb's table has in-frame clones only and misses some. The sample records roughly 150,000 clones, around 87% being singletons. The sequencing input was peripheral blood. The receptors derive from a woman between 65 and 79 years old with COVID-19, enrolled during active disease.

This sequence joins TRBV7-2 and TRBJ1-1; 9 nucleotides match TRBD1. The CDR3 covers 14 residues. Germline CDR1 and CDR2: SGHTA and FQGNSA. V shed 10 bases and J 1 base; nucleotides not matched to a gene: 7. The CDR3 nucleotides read TGTGCCACCGGGACAGGGCGGTGGAACACTGAAGCTTTCTTT. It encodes CATGTGRWNTEAFF.

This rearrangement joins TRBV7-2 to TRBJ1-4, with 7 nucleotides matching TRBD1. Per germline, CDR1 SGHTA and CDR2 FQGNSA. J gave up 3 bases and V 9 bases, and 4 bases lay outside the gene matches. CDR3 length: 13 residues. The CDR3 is CASRQGPNEKLFF. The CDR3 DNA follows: TGTGCCAGTCGACAGGGCCCTAATGAAAAACTGTTTTTT.

The DNA for the CDR3 is TGTGCCAGCTCACCACGGCCTCAGGGCGATAGCTCCTATAATTCACCCCTCCACTTT. This encodes CASSPRPQGDSSYNSPLHF. V usage is TRBV18 and J usage is TRBJ1-6; possibly TRBD1 for D (5 bases). V was shortened by 1 base and J by 0 bases, with 16 bases between the two germline ends. There are 19 residues in the CDR3. Germline V gene data show CDR1 as KGHSH and CDR2 as LQKENI.

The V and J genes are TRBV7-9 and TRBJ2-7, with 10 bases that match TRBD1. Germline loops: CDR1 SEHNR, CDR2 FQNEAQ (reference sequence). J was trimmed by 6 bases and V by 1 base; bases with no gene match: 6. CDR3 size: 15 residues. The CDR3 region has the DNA TGTGCCAGCAGCTTAGACCTAAGGGACAGGGGCGAGCAGTACTTC. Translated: CASSLDLRDRGEQYF.

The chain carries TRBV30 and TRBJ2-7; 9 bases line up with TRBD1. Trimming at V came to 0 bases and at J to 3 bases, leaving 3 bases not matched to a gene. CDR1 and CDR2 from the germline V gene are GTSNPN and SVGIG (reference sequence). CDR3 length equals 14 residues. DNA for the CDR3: TGTGCCTGGAGTGTGAACAGGGGGCACTACGAGCAGTACTTC. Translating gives CAWSVNRGHYEQYF.

CDR3 coding DNA: TGCGCCAGCGAGGGACAGACTAACATGAACACTGAAGCTTTCTTT. This sequence encodes CASEGQTNMNTEAFF. The genes are TRBV10-2 and TRBJ1-1; TRBD1 matches at 7 bases. Germline V gene sequence: CDR1 WSHSY, CDR2 SAAADI. The CDR3 loop spans 15 amino acids. V lost 8 bases, J lost 0 bases, and 9 bases stayed unmatched.

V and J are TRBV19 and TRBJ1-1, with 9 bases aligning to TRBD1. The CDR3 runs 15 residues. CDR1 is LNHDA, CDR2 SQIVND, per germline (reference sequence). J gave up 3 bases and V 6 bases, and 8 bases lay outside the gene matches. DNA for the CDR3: TGTGCCAGTAGGCTACAGGGGGCGAGCTACACTGAAGCTTTCTTT. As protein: CASRLQGASYTEAFF.

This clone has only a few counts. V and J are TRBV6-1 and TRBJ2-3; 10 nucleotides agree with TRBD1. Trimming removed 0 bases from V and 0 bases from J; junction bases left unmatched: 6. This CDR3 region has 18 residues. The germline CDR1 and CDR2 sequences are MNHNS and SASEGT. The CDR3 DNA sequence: TGTGCCAGCAGTGAAGCGCGGGGGACAGGGGTTAGCACAGATACGCAGTATTTT. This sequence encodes CASSEARGTGVSTDTQYF.

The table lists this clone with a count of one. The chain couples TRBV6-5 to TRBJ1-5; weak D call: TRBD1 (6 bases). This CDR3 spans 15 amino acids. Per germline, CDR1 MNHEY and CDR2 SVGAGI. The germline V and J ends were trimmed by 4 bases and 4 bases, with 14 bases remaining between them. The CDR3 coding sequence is TGTGCCAGCAGTTGGAACAGGGACGGGAATCAGCCCCAGCATTTT. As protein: CASSWNRDGNQPQHF.

The CDR3 sequence: CASSENSFYGYTF. CDR3 in DNA: TGTGCCAGCAGTGAAAACAGCTTCTATGGCTACACCTTC. The rearrangement joins TRBV25-1 to TRBJ1-2; D remains ambiguous. The CDR3 length is 13 residues. Between the trimmed V and J ends, which lost 2 bases and 4 bases, there was a span of 8 bases. Germline CDR1 is MGHDK and CDR2 is SYGVNS.